Listed below are T cell receptor beta chains from one sample, sequenced in a study of blood T cell repertoires in COVID-19. Sequencing was performed with immunoSEQ multiplex PCR; in TCRdb, only in-frame clones are kept and a portion is missing. The sample consists of roughly 100,000 clones, 75% to 85% of them appearing once. Sample: peripheral blood. The receptors stem from a man aged 55 to 69 with acute or convalescent COVID-19. Both conserved end residues are trimmed from each CDR3.

cdr3_aa,j_call,v_call
ASSVDQRQNTEAF,TRBJ1-1,TRBV9
ASRTTVINQPQH,TRBJ1-5,TRBV19
AIRASGGDYGYT,TRBJ1-2,TRBV10-3
ASSLGRGSHEQY,TRBJ2-7,TRBV7-2
AGPREQY,TRBJ2-7,TRBV19
ASSSAGGQGTGELF,TRBJ2-2,TRBV27
ASSVLLSGNTIY,TRBJ1-3,TRBV9
AVRGRGPDTEAF,TRBJ1-1,TRBV19
ASSPAGTEAF,TRBJ1-1,TRBV18
ASSRDRRDTQY,TRBJ2-3,TRBV3-1/TRBV3-2
ASSTREGNTEAF,TRBJ1-1,TRBV5-1
ASSEGRVSGANVLT,TRBJ2-6,TRBV2
ASSLRQAGGGYEQY,TRBJ2-7,TRBV7-3
ASREGWTGNYGYT,TRBJ1-2,TRBV6-1
ASSRKQGALNSPLH,TRBJ1-6,TRBV5-1
ASSQERRLAGETQY,TRBJ2-5,TRBV4-1